The entry below describes one T cell receptor beta chain. Its target antigen remains unknown. Base qualities are not recorded, but no much larger clone differs from it by a single base. The CDR3 regions of human TCRbeta chains were subjected to immunosequencing. Turning to the authors' computational methods: Repertoire TCRs were matched against a reference library of SARS-CoV-2-specific TCRs generated with the MIRA antigen-specificity platform. Breadth was defined as the fraction of unique TCRs that were SARS-CoV-2-associated. Depth was defined as the fraction of total T cells that were SARS-CoV-2-associated. Using the MIRA data, every spike-specific TCR was mapped to the spike region that the TCR reacted to and assigned to either a CD4 or a CD8 class. Log10-transformed breadth and depth values were compared by one-way ANOVA with Sidak's multiple comparisons tests. The immuneACCESS repertoire file appears here via TCRdb, limited to in-frame rearrangements. These files lack a portion of the clones; in checked studies, under half of the deficit traces to unresolved V genes, and the cause of the others is not known. V, J and clone size were drawn from that table, and D and trimming were deduced from the DNA. The sample has roughly 120,000 clones on record, around 89% of them singletons. The ten largest clones take up almost 6.5% of the sample.

The germline V gene gives CDR1 as LGHNA and CDR2 as YNFKEQ. V is trimmed back by 3 bases and J by 5 bases, and the junction contains 8 bases that no gene match accounts for. The CDR3 starts with the cysteine, ends with the phenylalanine, and has 16 residues. The only DNA kept is the CDR3, 48 bases in frame from the first base. The data originate from a study of T cell responses to AZD1222 COVID-19 vaccine (dated by TCRdb to the early 2020s). Regarding the study in general: A total of about 250 trial participants underwent TCR sequencing, of whom 200 to 220 had received two doses of AZD1222 and around 26 had received two doses of the MenACWY control vaccine. Trial participants were enrolled by age into 18-55, 56-69 and 70-plus year subgroups, with roughly 150, 30 and 60 TCR-sequenced participants respectively.

The intended sense of this specimen's time point label: about 28 days (+/-7) after the second vaccine dose. AZD1222 recipients given second doses at about 4 weeks or at about 12 weeks were pooled, since spike-specific TCR depth and breadth were not found to differ between the two schedules. Samples from vaccinated people were obtained from the UK trials COV001 and COV002, which included a single-blind randomized controlled phase 2/3 trial of AZD1222 (ChAdOx1 nCoV-19) in healthy adults. For TCRbeta chain sequencing, PBMC samples were collected from trial participants at day 0 and at day 28 after the second dose. The paper's findings and limits, for the study overall: The 56-69-year group was small, and its depth increase did not reach significance, likely because of low power. Conclusions about previously exposed vaccinees are limited because only six or seven AZD1222 recipients were SARS-CoV-2 seropositive at baseline. Vaccine-associated CD4 TCRs spanned the whole spike protein, with dominant responses in regions 160-218 and 743-854. Reportedly, almost half of the unique spike-specific TCRs recognized epitopes lying outside the regions that are mutated in the B.1.351 and B.1.1.7 variants. Most participants were white British and females outnumbered males, and the authors suggested that clonal diversity may have been underestimated. After two AZD1222 doses, spike-specific TCR breadth and depth were significantly higher than at day 0 and than in MenACWY recipients. Because no day 14 peak-response samples were available, repertoires were characterized only after the peak T cell response.

The rearrangement combines TRBV4-2 with TRBJ2-1; TRBD1 agrees with 9 junctional bases. The TCR originated in an adult who received the AZD1222 COVID-19 vaccine. The material was peripheral blood, obtained 28 days after the second AZD1222 dose. The CDR3 here reads CASSHAGQGANNEQFF. The nucleotide sequence is given as TGTGCCAGCAGCCATGCGGGACAGGGTGCCAACAATGAGCAGTTCTTC.